The 21 T cell receptor beta chains presented below share a single source sample, sequenced in a study of blood T cell repertoires in COVID-19. Profiled with immunoSEQ multiplex PCR; TCRdb holds only in-frame clones, not every one. The sample includes 200,000 or so clones, roughly 79% of them seen just once. Material for sequencing was peripheral blood. The receptor source for this set is a woman aged 80 or older with COVID-19, enrolled during active disease.

V and J are TRBV13 and TRBJ2-5; possibly TRBD2 for D (7 bases). The CDR3 totals 14 residues. V was cut by 1 base and J by 5 bases, with 11 bases left in between. From germline, CDR1 is PRHDT and CDR2 FYEKMQ (reference sequence). The CDR3 bases are TGTGCCAGCAGCTTAGCTGGGGGGGCGGAGACCCAGTACTTC. Its translation is CASSLAGGAETQYF.

The chain uses TRBV15 and TRBJ2-3; 9 nucleotides align to TRBD2. The CDR3 length is 15 residues. V trimming: 2 bases; J trimming: 2 bases; junction bases outside the gene matches: 2. CDR1 and CDR2 (germline): LNHNV, YYDKDF (reference sequence). The CDR3: CATSRIAGVTDTQYF. CDR3 DNA sequence: TGTGCCACCAGCAGAATAGCGGGAGTCACAGATACGCAGTATTTT.

The chain has TRBV5-8 and TRBJ1-1; a possible D gene is TRBD1 (5 bases). The ends were cut back, 2 bases at V and 0 bases at J, with 8 bases in the middle. The CDR3 is 14 residues long. CDR1 is SGHTS, CDR2 YDEGEE, per germline. CDR3 loop: CASSFQGMNTEAFF. Here the CDR3 DNA reads TGTGCCAGCAGCTTCCAGGGCATGAACACTGAAGCTTTCTTT. The full variable domain, its missing parts supplied by reference TRBV5-8 and TRBJ1-1, is EAGVTQSPTHLIKTRGQQATLRCSPISGHTSVYWYQQALGLGLQFLLWYDEGEERNRGNFPPRFSGRQFPNYSSELNVNALELEDSALYLCASSFQGMNTEAFFGQGTRLTVV.

The gene calls are TRBV6-6 and TRBJ2-5; 13 bases align to TRBD2. The ends lost 5 bases at V and 2 bases at J; junction bases unmatched: 11. The CDR3 sequence is 18 residues long. Per germline, CDR1 MNHNY and CDR2 SVGAGI (reference sequence). The CDR3 DNA follows: TGTGCCAGCAGTCACGTCCCGGGACTAGCGGGGTTTCAAGAGACCCAGTACTTC. This codes for CASSHVPGLAGFQETQYF.

This chain connects TRBV5-3 to TRBJ2-2, with a weak D call TRBD1 (6 bases). TRBV5-3 is labeled an ORF, and its function is uncertain. V lost 1 base and J 2 bases, leaving 18 bases between the germline ends. The CDR3 has 18 amino acids. CDR3 in amino acids: CARSLRFQGIFNTGELFF. The CDR3 DNA sequence: TGTGCCAGAAGCTTGCGCTTTCAGGGGATTTTTAACACCGGGGAGCTGTTTTTT.

CDR3 sequence reads: CASNNRGLHEQYF. DNA of the CDR3: TGTGCCAGCAACAACAGGGGGCTCCACGAGCAGTACTTC. The V and J genes are TRBV7-3 and TRBJ2-7, with TRBD1 identical over 9 bases. After removal of 7 bases from V and 5 bases from J, the junction contained 6 bases not matched to a gene. CDR1 SGHTA and CDR2 FQGTGA come from the germline V gene. There are 13 residues in the CDR3.

The V and J genes are TRBV7-2 and TRBJ2-1; D unclear. V lost 1 base, J lost 4 bases, and 8 bases lay in between. The CDR3 spans 14 residues. Germline V gene sequence: CDR1 SGHTA, CDR2 FQGNSA. The CDR3 region is CASSLGFRYNEQFF. The CDR3 region has the DNA TGTGCCAGCAGCTTAGGGTTTAGATACAATGAGCAGTTCTTC.

The genes are TRBV6-2 or TRBV6-3 and TRBJ1-2, with D possibly TRBD1 on 6 matching bases. Trimming took off 5 bases at V and 4 bases at J, with 11 bases between the two ends. CDR3 length equals 13 residues. The germline V gene encodes CDR1 MNHEY and CDR2 SVGEGT. The CDR3 loop reads CASSTTGIYGYTF. CDR3 DNA: TGTGCCAGCAGTACTACAGGGATCTATGGCTACACCTTC.

In its sample, this clone was seen once. The V and J genes are TRBV27 and TRBJ1-1; unclear D gene. Trimming removed 3 bases at V and 5 bases at J, with 10 bases between. CDR1 is MNHEY and CDR2 is SMNVEV in the germline V gene (reference sequence). The CDR3 is made up of 13 amino acids. The CDR3 DNA reads as TGTGCCAGCAGTTTTGAGGGTTCGACTGAAGCTTTCTTT. Its protein product is CASSFEGSTEAFF.

The chain has TRBV11-2 and TRBJ1-4; tentatively, D is TRBD1 (5 bases). The CDR3 sequence is 13 residues long. V shed 1 base and J shed 8 bases, with 8 bases lying between them. Germline V CDR1 and CDR2: SGHAT, FQNNGV. CDR3 nucleotides: TGTGCCAGCAGCTTAGCCAGGGCCGAAAAACTGTTTTTT. Translating it yields CASSLARAEKLFF.

The gene calls are TRBV18 and TRBJ2-1; possible D gene TRBD2, 6 bases. Trimming cost V 6 bases and J 7 bases, with 16 bases left between them. The CDR3 covers 14 residues. CDR1 is KGHSH and CDR2 is LQKENI in the germline V gene. CDR3 sequence reads: CASSDVGGKNEQFF. CDR3 nucleotide sequence: TGTGCCAGCTCCGACGTGGGCGGGAAAAATGAGCAGTTCTTC.

The V call is TRBV11-3, the J call TRBJ2-1; 9 bases are shared with TRBD1. After removal of 5 bases from V and 7 bases from J, the junction contained 9 bases not matched to a gene. Per the germline V gene, CDR1 is SGHNT and CDR2 is YENEEA. The length of the CDR3 is 15 residues. DNA for the CDR3: TGTGCCAGCAGCCTGGGGGGGACAGGGTCGAATGAGCAGTTCTTC. Encoded protein: CASSLGGTGSNEQFF.

This chain joins TRBV19 and TRBJ2-3; TRBD2 aligns across 11 bases. V trimming: 9 bases; J trimming: 0 bases; junction bases outside the gene matches: 2. Germline assignment: CDR1 LNHDA and CDR2 SQIVND (reference sequence). The CDR3 length is 14 residues. Here the CDR3 reads CASGLAGSTDTQYF. DNA of the CDR3: TGTGCCAGCGGACTAGCGGGTAGCACAGATACGCAGTATTTT.

The rearrangement joins TRBV19 to TRBJ2-1; TRBD1 aligns across 8 bases. Germline V lookup: CDR1 LNHDA, CDR2 SQIVND (reference sequence). The CDR3 is 16 residues long. V was pared by 0 bases and J by 1 base, with 2 bases of the junction left unmatched. In DNA, the CDR3 is TGTGCCAGTAGTATAGAGGACAGGGTGTCCTACAATGAGCAGTTCTTC. It yields the protein CASSIEDRVSYNEQFF.

V gene TRBV6-5 combines with J gene TRBJ2-7; D might be TRBD1 (6 bases). Germline V gene sequence: CDR1 MNHEY, CDR2 SVGAGI. The V gene lost 4 bases and the J gene lost 6 bases, with 16 bases spanning the gap. The CDR3 sequence is 14 residues long. The CDR3 DNA reads as TGTGCCAGCAGTTTACAGGGCCCACCATCCGAGCAGTACTTC. It is translated as CASSLQGPPSEQYF.

Points on this clone: A read error may account for a junction end that differs from germline. The chain employs TRBV13 and TRBJ1-1; TRBD1 aligns across 7 bases. The CDR3 has 15 residues. Germline V lookup: CDR1 PRHDT, CDR2 FYEKMQ (reference sequence). CDR3 bases: TGTGCCAGCAGCTTAAATACAGGGGCAGGGACTGAAACTTTCTTT. This translates into CASSLNTGAGTETFF.

This clone was counted only a few times. V usage is TRBV29-1 and J usage is TRBJ1-6; possible D gene TRBD1, 6 bases. Trimming stripped 6 bases from V and 8 bases from J, with 11 bases between. Germline-derived CDR1 and CDR2 are SQVTM and ANQGSEA. CDR3 size: 12 residues. CDR3 protein: CSVRGPDSPLHF. CDR3 DNA sequence: TGCAGCGTGCGGGGGCCGGATTCACCCCTCCACTTT. The complete variable domain, with remaining parts taken from reference TRBV29-1 and TRBJ1-6, reads SAVISQKPSRDICQRGTSLTIQCQVDSQVTMMFWYRQQPGQSLTLIATANQGSEATYESGFVIDKFPISRPNLTFSTLTVSNMSPEDSSIYLCSVRGPDSPLHFGNGTRLTVT.

In this sample, this clone turned up a few times. The chain has TRBV4-2 and TRBJ2-2; D might be TRBD1 (5 bases). The germline V gene encodes CDR1 LGHNA and CDR2 YNFKEQ. This CDR3 has 17 residues. Trimming cost V 1 base and J 2 bases, with 14 bases left between them. CDR3 protein: CASSQVLPGFNTGELFF. In nucleotides, the CDR3 is TGTGCCAGCAGCCAAGTTTTACCAGGGTTTAACACCGGGGAGCTGTTTTTT.

This sequence joins TRBV2 and TRBJ2-2; maybe TRBD1 (7 bases). Trimming left V 1 base short and J 6 bases short, with 9 bases between. The CDR3 is 14 residues long. Germline V gene lookup returns CDR1 SNHLY and CDR2 FYNNEI. The CDR3 loop is CASSEVRGAGELFF. The CDR3 nucleotides are TGTGCCAGCAGTGAAGTCAGGGGGGCCGGGGAGCTGTTTTTT.

V and J are TRBV3-1 (or the pseudogene TRBV3-2) and TRBJ2-1; D may be TRBD1 (6 bases). In germline, CDR1 is LGHDT, CDR2 YNNKEL (reference sequence). CDR3 length: 15 amino acids. Trimming left V 2 bases short and J 6 bases short, with 14 bases between. The CDR3 nucleotides are TGTGCCAGCAGCCAATATCGCATGGGGGCCAATGAGCAGTTCTTC. Translation: CASSQYRMGANEQFF.

The chain uses TRBV11-3 and TRBJ1-1, with TRBD1 as a possible D gene (6 bases). CDR3 size: 15 residues. The V end lost 2 bases, the J end lost 7 bases, and 17 bases lay between the germline ends. Per germline, CDR1 SGHNT and CDR2 YENEEA. CDR3 protein: CASSLNSGTTFEAFF. CDR3 sequence (DNA): TGTGCCAGCAGCTTAAACTCCGGGACAACCTTTGAAGCTTTCTTT.